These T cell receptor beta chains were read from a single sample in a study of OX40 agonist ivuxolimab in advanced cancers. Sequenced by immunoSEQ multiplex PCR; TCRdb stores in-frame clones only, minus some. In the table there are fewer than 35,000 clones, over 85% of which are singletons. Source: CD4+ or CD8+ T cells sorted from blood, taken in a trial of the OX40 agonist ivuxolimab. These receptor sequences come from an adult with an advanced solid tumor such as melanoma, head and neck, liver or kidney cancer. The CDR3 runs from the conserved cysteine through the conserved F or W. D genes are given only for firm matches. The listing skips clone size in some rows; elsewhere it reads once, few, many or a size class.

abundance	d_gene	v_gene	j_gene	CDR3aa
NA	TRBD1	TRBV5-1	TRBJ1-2	CASSTGQGYGYTF
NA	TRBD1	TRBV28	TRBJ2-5	CASSTQGAEETQYF
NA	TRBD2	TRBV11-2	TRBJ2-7	CASSRTSASYEQYF
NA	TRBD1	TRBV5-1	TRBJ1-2	CASSTYTGDAGGYTF
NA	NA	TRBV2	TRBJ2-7	CASGGITSRSYEQYF
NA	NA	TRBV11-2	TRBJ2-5	CASSLDRGRKETQYF
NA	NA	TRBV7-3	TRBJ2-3	CASSSGHTIDTQYF
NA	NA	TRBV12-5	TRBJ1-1	CASGLGNMNTEAFF
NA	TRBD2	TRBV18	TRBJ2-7	CASSPGTSGTLKQYF
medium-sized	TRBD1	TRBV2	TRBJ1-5	CASSRTGTGGQPQHF
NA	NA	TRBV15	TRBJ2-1	CATSGGGLRENEQFF
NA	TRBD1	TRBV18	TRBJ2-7	CASSSGTGSYEQYF
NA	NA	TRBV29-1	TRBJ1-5	CSVAEGSNQPQHF
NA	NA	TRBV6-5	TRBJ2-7	CASRADYSSYEQYF
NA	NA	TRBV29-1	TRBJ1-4	CSVVLQGDEKLFF
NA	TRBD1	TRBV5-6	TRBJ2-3	CASSLTGVGTDTQYF
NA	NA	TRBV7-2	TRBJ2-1	CASSLKRVGSIYNEQFF
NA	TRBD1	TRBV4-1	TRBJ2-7	CASSQGRIRGTGSYEQYF
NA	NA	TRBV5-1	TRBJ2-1	CASNPGRTLREQFF
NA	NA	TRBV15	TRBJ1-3	CATSREEGLGGGNTIYF
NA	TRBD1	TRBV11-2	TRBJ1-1	CASRAVKQGGYTEAFF
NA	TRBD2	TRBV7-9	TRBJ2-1	CASSLGLARDEQFF
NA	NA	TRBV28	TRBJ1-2	CASSLGGGNYGYTF